This T cell receptor beta chain originates from a study of T-cell memory formation after mild COVID-19. Study information: Clusters of TCRs were largely donor specific. Notes on the study in general: Day 37-peaking second-wave clones had unconfirmed SARS-CoV-2 specificity. Clones that contracted from day 15 to 85 were balanced CD4/CD8, while later expanders leaned CD4+.

From 5'RACE with constant-segment primers came TCR alpha and TCR beta cDNA libraries that carried sample barcodes and UMIs. TCRdb reprocessed the 5' RACE reads via MiXCR and lists one record per CDR3 protein. The sample consists of 140,000 or so distinct CDR3 sequences, around 21% of them appearing once. Details on this clonotype: Antigen unknown.

From germline, CDR1 is SEHNR and CDR2 FQNEAQ (reference sequence). The CDR3 spans 15 residues. V gave up 6 bases and J gave up 1 base, with 15 bases separating them. The TCR was taken from an adult woman who had mild COVID-19 (a few samples of this study predate the infection). Cell type and time point are not known. The specimen was PBMCs or a T cell subset sorted from them (not recorded which). V usage is TRBV7-9 and J usage is TRBJ2-5; weak D call: TRBD1 (6 bases). Here the CDR3 reads CASRTGTNFQETQYF. CDR3 bases: TGTGCCAGCAGAACCGGGACAAACTTCCAAGAGACCCAGTACTTC.